One and the same sample provided the 32 T cell receptor beta chains below, sequenced in a study of T-cell memory formation after mild COVID-19. Each CDR3 protein is one row after TCRdb ran MiXCR on the 5' RACE reads. In the table there are fewer than 700,000 distinct CDR3 sequences, approximately 21% of which are singletons. Sequencing was carried out using PBMCs or a T cell subset sorted from them (not recorded which). The receptors stem from an adult woman who had mild COVID-19 (a few samples of this study predate the infection). Cell type and time point are not known.

V and J are TRBV4-1 and TRBJ2-7; TRBD2 is a possible D gene (6 bases). Between the trimmed V and J ends, which lost 3 bases and 0 bases, there was a span of 12 bases. The CDR3 is made up of 15 amino acids. Germline-derived CDR1 and CDR2 are MGHRA and YSYEKL. The CDR3 bases are TGCGCCAGCAGCCAGGGACTTGCGAGCTCCTACGAGCAGTACTTC. Amino acids: CASSQGLASSYEQYF.

The chain combines TRBV6-5 with TRBJ2-1, with D uncertain. The CDR3 covers 11 residues. Germline V lookup: CDR1 MNHEY, CDR2 SVGAGI. V was shortened by 2 bases and J by 8 bases, with 4 bases between the two germline ends. The CDR3 protein is CASSYMDEQFF. The CDR3 DNA follows: TGTGCCAGCAGTTACATGGATGAGCAGTTCTTC.

V gene TRBV20-1 combines with J gene TRBJ2-3, with D perhaps matching TRBD2 (6 bases). Trimming left V 3 bases short and J 4 bases short, with 17 bases between. The length of the CDR3 is 15 residues. Germline CDR1 reads DFQATT; CDR2 reads SNEGSKA (reference sequence). In nucleotides, the CDR3 is TGCAGTGCTAGCCCCACTAGCCCCTTCGCAGATACGCAGTATTTT. It specifies CSASPTSPFADTQYF.

This clonotype was found a few times. The chain's CDR3 is CASSLAPGTATEAFF. The CDR3 DNA is TGCGCCAGCAGCTTGGCCCCCGGGACGGCCACTGAAGCTTTCTTT. The chain joins TRBV5-1 to TRBJ1-1; maybe TRBD1 (5 bases). There are 15 residues in the CDR3. Germline-derived CDR1 and CDR2 are SGHRS and YFSETQ. Trimming stripped 0 bases from V and 4 bases from J, with 13 bases between.

The rearrangement uses TRBV9 and TRBJ2-1; 8 nucleotides align to TRBD2. Looked up from germline, CDR1 is SGDLS and CDR2 is YYNGEE. This CDR3 spans 17 amino acids. V shed 4 bases and J 2 bases; nucleotides not matched to a gene: 11. In DNA form, the CDR3 reads TGTGCCAGCAGCTCTCCCCGCGGGGGGCGCGCCTACAATGAGCAGTTCTTC. Translating gives CASSSPRGGRAYNEQFF.

This clonotype occurred many times. The V call is TRBV5-1, the J call TRBJ1-1, with 9 bases that match TRBD1. V lost 4 bases and J lost 3; bases outside the gene matches: 1. Per germline, CDR1 SGHRS and CDR2 YFSETQ. This CDR3 is 13 amino acids long. The CDR3 DNA follows: TGCGCCAGCAGCCGGACAGGGGACACTGAAGCTTTCTTT. Translating it yields CASSRTGDTEAFF.

J is TRBJ1-5 and V is TRBV6-2 or TRBV6-3; no firm D call. The ends were cut back, 0 bases at V and 7 bases at J, with 28 bases in the middle. CDR1 is MNHEY, CDR2 SVGEGT, per germline. The CDR3 totals 20 residues. The CDR3 region is CASSYSPQAIPRISEQPQHF. Here the CDR3 DNA reads TGTGCCAGCAGTTACTCGCCGCAGGCTATACCCCGTATTAGTGAGCAGCCCCAGCATTTT.

This clonotype was recorded a few times. The gene calls are TRBV12-3 or TRBV12-4 and TRBJ2-7; 9 bases are shared with TRBD2. Trimming removed 5 bases from V and 3 bases from J; junction bases left unmatched: 5. The CDR3 extends over 14 amino acids. The CDR3 bases are TGTGCCAGCAGTCCTGGGACTAGCATCTACGAGCAGTACTTC. Its translation is CASSPGTSIYEQYF.

This clonotype was recorded a few times. The chain recombines TRBV4-1 with TRBJ2-5, with D hard to call. Germline V gene data show CDR1 as MGHRA and CDR2 as YSYEKL. The CDR3 sequence is 15 residues long. Trimming cost V 1 base and J 4 bases, with 13 bases left between them. CDR3 sequence: CASSQVRTAGETQYF. The CDR3 DNA is TGCGCCAGCAGCCAAGTCAGGACGGCCGGAGAGACCCAGTACTTC.

The V gene is TRBV20-1, the J gene TRBJ2-1; D could derive from TRBD1 or TRBD2 (6 bases each). The CDR3 spans 14 residues. Per the germline V gene, CDR1 is DFQATT and CDR2 is SNEGSKA (reference sequence). V gave up 5 bases and J gave up 1 base, with 12 bases separating them. CDR3 amino acids: CSAVEGGSYNEQFF. The CDR3 DNA sequence: TGCAGTGCTGTCGAGGGGGGTTCCTACAATGAGCAGTTCTTC.

This clonotype was detected only a few times. This chain joins TRBV7-2 and TRBJ2-7; 8 bases agree with TRBD2. This CDR3 contains 15 residues. J gave up 5 bases and V 1 base, and 7 bases lay outside the gene matches. CDR1 SGHTA and CDR2 FQGNSA come from the germline V gene. DNA of the CDR3: TGTGCCAGCAGCTTAGTAGGGACTAGTCGCCACGAGCAGTACTTC. Translating it yields CASSLVGTSRHEQYF.

This clonotype has just a few counts. The genes are TRBV7-6 and TRBJ2-2; D unclear. V shed 3 bases and J shed 0 bases, with 8 bases lying between them. Germline CDR1 is SGHVS and CDR2 is FNYEAQ. This CDR3 contains 15 residues. The CDR3 protein is CASSFDGPNTGELFF. CDR3 sequence (DNA): TGTGCCAGCAGCTTTGACGGACCGAACACCGGGGAGCTGTTTTTT.

This clonotype was recorded a few times. This chain links TRBV7-9 with TRBJ2-7, with TRBD2 matching 7 bases. The germline CDR1 and CDR2 sequences are SEHNR and FQNEAQ (reference sequence). This CDR3 is 18 amino acids long. V gave up 5 bases and J gave up 3 bases; unmatched junction bases: 19. The CDR3 sequence is CASSQSTGGSSRIYEQYF. The CDR3 nucleotides read TGTGCCAGCAGCCAATCAACGGGGGGTTCCTCACGCATCTACGAGCAGTACTTC.

The rearrangement joins TRBV20-1 to TRBJ1-1, with no clear D. Trimming pared 0 bases from V and 4 bases from J, leaving 9 bases between. The germline V gene has CDR1 DFQATT and CDR2 SNEGSKA (reference sequence). The CDR3 covers 13 residues. The CDR3 loop reads CSARDVTGTEAFF. The CDR3 DNA reads as TGCAGTGCTAGAGACGTGACGGGCACTGAAGCTTTCTTT.

V usage is TRBV19 and J usage is TRBJ1-5; possible D gene TRBD1, 6 bases. This CDR3 spans 15 amino acids. The germline gives CDR1 LNHDA, CDR2 SQIVND (reference sequence). Trimming removed 6 bases from V and 2 bases from J, with 14 bases in between. The DNA of the CDR3 is TGTGCCAGTAGGACACAGGGTGGCGGCAATCAGCCCCAGCATTTT. Translated, it gives CASRTQGGGNQPQHF.

The chain employs TRBV2 and TRBJ2-2; 7 positions agree with TRBD1. Germline values: CDR1 SNHLY, CDR2 FYNNEI. V shed 7 bases and J 0 bases; nucleotides not matched to a gene: 8. CDR3 length equals 16 residues. This CDR3 is CASKRGTAANTGELFF. The CDR3 DNA reads as TGTGCCAGCAAAAGAGGGACAGCCGCGAACACCGGGGAGCTGTTTTTT. The full variable domain, with the rest looked up from reference TRBV2 and TRBJ2-2, is EPEVTQTPSHQVTQMGQEVILRCVPISNHLYFYWYRQILGQKVEFLVSFYNNEISEKSEIFDDQFSVERPDGSNFTLKIRSTKLEDSAMYFCASKRGTAANTGELFFGEGSRLTVL.

In DNA form, the CDR3 reads TGCGCCAGCAGCTTGGAACTGGGACTAGCGGGAAACGGGGAGCTGTTTTTT. This translates into CASSLELGLAGNGELFF. The V gene is TRBV5-1, the J gene TRBJ2-2, with 13 bases matching TRBD2. After removal of 0 bases from V and 7 bases from J, the junction contained 6 bases not matched to a gene. The CDR3 contains 17 residues. CDR1 is SGHRS, CDR2 YFSETQ, per germline.

The rearrangement links TRBV7-9 to TRBJ2-5; 7 bases agree with TRBD1. CDR1 SEHNR and CDR2 FQNEAQ come from the germline V gene (reference sequence). V was pared by 5 bases and J by 5 bases, with 11 bases of the junction left unmatched. The CDR3 length is 15 residues. The CDR3, as DNA: TGTGCCAGCAGCCCGAGAGACAGGGTCTTGGAGACCCAGTACTTC. This sequence encodes CASSPRDRVLETQYF. The full variable domain, its missing parts supplied by reference TRBV7-9 and TRBJ2-5, is DTGVSQNPRHKITKRGQNVTFRCDPISEHNRLYWYRQTLGQGPEFLTYFQNEAQLEKSRLLSDRFSAERPKGSFSTLEIQRTEQGDSAMYLCASSPRDRVLETQYFGPGTRLLVL.

This clonotype turned up a few times. This chain joins TRBV7-2 and TRBJ1-5; 7 bases fit TRBD1. Per the germline V gene, CDR1 is SGHTA and CDR2 is FQGNSA. The junction had 11 bases not matched to a gene; V was cut back by 4 bases and J by 2 bases. The CDR3 spans 17 residues. Here the CDR3 reads CASSSQGRNIRNQPQHF. CDR3 in DNA: TGTGCCAGCAGCTCACAGGGGAGGAATATTCGCAATCAGCCCCAGCATTTT. The whole variable domain, filled in from reference TRBV7-2 and TRBJ1-5, reads GAGVSQSPSNKVTEKGKDVELRCDPISGHTALYWYRQSLGQGLEFLIYFQGNSAPDKSGLPSDRFSAERTGGSVSTLTIQRTQQEDSAVYLCASSSQGRNIRNQPQHFGDGTRLSIL.

The chain carries TRBV7-2 and TRBJ2-2; TRBD1 aligns across 7 bases. V gave up 7 bases and J gave up 4 bases; unmatched junction bases: 6. This CDR3 contains 14 residues. Germline V CDR1 and CDR2: SGHTA, FQGNSA. CDR3 in amino acids: CASKRGQGTGELFF. The CDR3 DNA sequence: TGTGCCAGCAAAAGGGGGCAGGGCACCGGGGAGCTGTTTTTT.

The table lists this clonotype with a few counts. The V gene is TRBV18, the J gene TRBJ2-7; TRBD1 aligns across 7 bases. CDR3 length equals 14 residues. Germline assignment: CDR1 KGHSH and CDR2 LQKENI. The junction had 13 bases not matched to a gene; V was cut back by 5 bases and J by 9 bases. CDR3 amino acids: CASSTGTDLLGQYF. The CDR3 DNA reads as TGTGCCAGCTCAACCGGGACAGACCTCCTCGGGCAGTACTTC.

This clonotype was seen a handful of times. The chain employs TRBV19 and TRBJ2-7, with 8 bases that match TRBD1. After removal of 5 bases from V and 2 bases from J, the junction contained 5 bases not matched to a gene. In germline, CDR1 is LNHDA, CDR2 SQIVND (reference sequence). This CDR3 contains 14 residues. The CDR3 bases are TGTGCCAGTAGTGCGAGGACAGGGACCTACGAGCAGTACTTC. Amino acid sequence: CASSARTGTYEQYF. The entire variable domain, with the rest obtained from reference TRBV19 and TRBJ2-7, is as follows: DGGITQSPKYLFRKEGQNVTLSCEQNLNHDAMYWYRQDPGQGLRLIYYSQIVNDFQKGDIAEGYSVSREKKESFPLTVTSAQKNPTAFYLCASSARTGTYEQYFGPGTRLTVT.

This clonotype was observed a handful of times. CDR3 protein: CASSIEVKNIQYF. Here the CDR3 DNA reads TGCGCCAGCAGCATTGAAGTCAAAAACATTCAGTACTTC. The V gene is TRBV5-1, the J gene TRBJ2-4; D is ambiguous. Germline CDR1 and CDR2: SGHRS and YFSETQ. The CDR3 contains 13 residues. Trimming left V 4 bases short and J 3 bases short, with 8 bases between.

The chain couples TRBV3-1 to TRBJ2-2, with D possibly TRBD1 on 5 matching bases. Trimming took off 7 bases at V and 6 bases at J, with 6 bases between the two ends. CDR1 and CDR2 (germline): LGHDT, YNNKEL (reference sequence). The CDR3 contains 11 residues. CDR3 DNA sequence: TGTGCCAGCAAGGGGCCCGGGGAGCTGTTTTTT. It specifies CASKGPGELFF. Full variable domain (missing parts from reference TRBV3-1 and TRBJ2-2): DTAVSQTPKYLVTQMGNDKSIKCEQNLGHDTMYWYKQDSKKFLKIMFSYNNKELIINETVPNRFSPKSPDKAHLNLHINSLELGDSAVYFCASKGPGELFFGEGSRLTVL.

This clonotype was picked up a small number of times. The rearrangement uses TRBV5-1 and TRBJ2-2; 7 positions match TRBD2. With V trimmed by 0 bases and J by 8 bases, 4 bases remained unmatched. This CDR3 has 14 residues. The V gene's germline CDR1 is SGHRS and CDR2 YFSETQ. The CDR3 here is CASSLAEGLGELFF. The DNA for the CDR3 is TGCGCCAGCAGCTTGGCCGAGGGACTAGGGGAGCTGTTTTTT.

This clonotype was recorded a few times. The J gene is TRBJ2-7, the V gene TRBV5-4; possibly TRBD1 for D (5 bases). V lost 6 bases to trimming and J lost 4 bases, with 14 bases between them. Germline loops: CDR1 SGHNT, CDR2 YYREEE (reference sequence). The CDR3 sequence is 13 residues long. CDR3: CASTRQGIYEQYF. The CDR3 DNA follows: TGTGCCAGCACTCGGCAGGGCATATACGAGCAGTACTTC.

This clonotype turned up a few times. The chain is built from TRBV6-5 and TRBJ2-5; maybe TRBD1 (5 bases). V was cut by 5 bases and J by 2 bases, with 9 bases left in between. The CDR3 covers 13 residues. CDR1 and CDR2 from the germline V gene are MNHEY and SVGAGI. CDR3 coding DNA: TGTGCCAGCAGTGACGACAGTCAAGAGACCCAGTACTTC. It encodes CASSDDSQETQYF.

The chain joins TRBV12-3 or TRBV12-4 to TRBJ1-3, with D perhaps matching TRBD1 (5 bases). The CDR3 is made up of 12 amino acids. V shed 4 bases and J shed 5 bases, with 6 bases lying between them. The CDR3 is CASSSGRNTIYF. The CDR3 DNA is TGTGCCAGCAGTTCGGGACGAAACACCATATATTTT.

This clonotype was picked up a small number of times. The genes are TRBV28 and TRBJ2-7; D is undetermined. Germline CDR1 is MDHEN and CDR2 is SYDVKM. Trimming shortened V by 7 bases and J by 1 base, and 17 bases separated the two germline ends. The CDR3 is made up of 15 amino acids. CDR3 sequence: CASTPPGPSSYEQYF. The CDR3 nucleotides are TGTGCCAGCACCCCGCCCGGGCCCTCATCCTACGAGCAGTACTTC. Based on the CDR3 plus reference TRBV28 and TRBJ2-7, the full variable domain is DVKVTQSSRYLVKRTGEKVFLECVQDMDHENMFWYRQDPGLGLRLIYFSYDVKMKEKGDIPEGYSVSREKKERFSLILESASTNQTSMYLCASTPPGPSSYEQYFGPGTRLTVT.

The chain employs TRBV7-9 and TRBJ2-3, with TRBD2 matching over 15 bases. V gave up 3 bases and J gave up 1 base; unmatched junction bases: 2. The CDR3 sequence is 17 residues long. Germline-derived CDR1 and CDR2 are SEHNR and FQNEAQ (reference sequence). In DNA form, the CDR3 reads TGTGCCAGCAGCTTGGGACTAGCGGGGGGCCGCACAGATACGCAGTATTTT. Translation: CASSLGLAGGRTDTQYF.

There are a few counts of this clonotype. This sequence joins TRBV7-8 and TRBJ2-3; 13 bases line up with TRBD2. The germline gives CDR1 SGHVS, CDR2 FQNEAQ. V lost 2 bases to trimming and J lost 4 bases; unmatched junction nucleotides: 3. This CDR3 has 16 amino acids. CDR3 protein: CASSLRTSGSADTQYF. CDR3 coding DNA: TGTGCCAGCAGCTTACGGACTAGCGGGAGTGCAGATACGCAGTATTTT.

A few counts support this clonotype. The chain couples TRBV5-1 to TRBJ2-3, with D possibly TRBD1 on 5 matching bases. CDR3 length: 15 residues. V lost 0 bases to trimming and J lost 2 bases, with 10 bases between them. In germline, CDR1 is SGHRS, CDR2 YFSETQ. CDR3 loop: CASSLGQHITDTQYF. The CDR3 DNA sequence: TGCGCCAGCAGCTTGGGACAGCACATCACAGATACGCAGTATTTT.